The sample holds many counts of the clone carrying this T cell receptor (beta chain). Germline trimming cut 4 bases from V and 3 bases from J; bases unmatched to any gene: 9. CDR3 length: 17 residues. From RNA transcripts, TCR beta CDR3 regions were amplified. The HTBI primer set drove a first-round RT-PCR of the TCR CDR3. MiXCR, applied by TCRdb to the multiplex PCR reads, yields one record per CDR3 protein. The sample holds 300,000 to 500,000 distinct CDR3 sequences, more than 13% seen once. This record belongs to a study of T cells in Graves' hyperthyroidism and ophthalmopathy. At least 3 on the Clinical Activity Score was recorded for ophthalmopathy patients, who also had NOSPECS grade at least 4 and duration under 3 months.

The genes are TRBV12-3 or TRBV12-4 and TRBJ2-1; 10 nucleotides agree with TRBD2. The sequence came from a man aged 45 to 65 with Graves' ophthalmopathy. The sequenced sample consisted of blood. As DNA, the CDR3 is TGTGCCAGCAGTTCCCTCGGGACTAGCGCCTTCTACAATGAGCAGTTCTTC. Amino acids: CASSSLGTSAFYNEQFF.